This record covers a single T cell receptor (beta chain). Its antigen is unknown. The germline V gene has CDR1 GTSNPN and CDR2 SVGIG (reference sequence). Deletions cut 2 bases from V and 3 bases from J, with 8 bases between. CDR3 length: 14 residues. These data are taken from a study of cytomegalovirus exposure and HLA in healthy donors. Findings and limits, study-wide: Presence/absence analyses took donor sequencing depth as roughly uniform. Many donors shared some public TCRs, even though most TCR sequences were rare.

Both 60 Vbeta primers and 13 Jbeta primers went into the PCR. The method was immunoSEQ multiplex PCR; TCRdb's version includes in-frame clones alone and lacks a portion of them. The sample includes approximately 190,000 clones, around 85% of them seen just once. Sequencing was done on a sample of PBMCs. This sequence originates from a man aged 35 to 55 in good health and CMV-seropositive. The chain combines TRBV30 with TRBJ2-6, with D tentatively TRBD2 (5 bases). The CDR3 here is CAWSLGSGANVLTF. The CDR3 DNA follows: TGTGCCTGGAGTTTGGGGAGTGGGGCCAACGTCCTGACTTTC.